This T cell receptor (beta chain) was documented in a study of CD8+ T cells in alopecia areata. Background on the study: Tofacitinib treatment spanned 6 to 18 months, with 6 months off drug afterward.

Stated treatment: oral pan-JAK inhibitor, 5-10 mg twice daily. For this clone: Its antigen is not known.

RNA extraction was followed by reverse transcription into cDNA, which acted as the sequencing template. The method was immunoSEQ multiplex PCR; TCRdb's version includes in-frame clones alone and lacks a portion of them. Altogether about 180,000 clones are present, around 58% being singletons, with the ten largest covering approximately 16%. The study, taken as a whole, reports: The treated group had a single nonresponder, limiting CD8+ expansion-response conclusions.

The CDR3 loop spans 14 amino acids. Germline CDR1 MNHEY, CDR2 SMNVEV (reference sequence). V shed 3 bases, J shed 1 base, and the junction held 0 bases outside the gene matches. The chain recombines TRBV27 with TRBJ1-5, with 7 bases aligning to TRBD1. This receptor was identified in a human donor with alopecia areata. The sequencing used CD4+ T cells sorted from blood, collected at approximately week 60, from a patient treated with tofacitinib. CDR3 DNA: TGTGCCAGCAGTTTGACAGGGAGCAATCAGCCCCAGCATTTT. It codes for CASSLTGSNQPQHF.